The TCR beta chain described here comes from a study of regulatory T cells in long-lasting Graves disease. General observations from the study: Shared public clonotypes totalled around 2,900 in persistent patients, compared with over 800 in new patients.

Time point given: newly diagnosed GD, antithyroid drugs for less than 3 months. The authors made the TCR library using RNA they extracted from PBMCs. This CDR3 is 15 amino acids long. V was clipped by 3 bases and J by 3 bases; unmatched bases: 2. The V gene's germline CDR1 is LGHDT and CDR2 YNNKEL (reference sequence). Construction of TCR beta libraries relied on iRepertoire HTBI primers and on Arm-PCR targeting CDR3 regions. Authors' data handling: Segment identification across samples yielded roughly 62 TRBV and roughly 15 TRBJ segments. TCRdb called the multiplex PCR reads again in MiXCR, with one record for every CDR3 protein. The V and J calls were determined by TCRdb, not by the authors. The data show about 460,000 distinct CDR3 sequences, 12% to 15% seen once. This clonotype was recorded many times. Antigen: not known. The same sample was also studied in work on T cells in Graves' hyperthyroidism and ophthalmopathy. Turning to that study: The diagnostic basis comprised clinical symptoms, serum thyroxine and TRAb, thyroid ultrasound and orbital computed tomography. Using the HTBI primer set, a first-round RT-PCR was run on the TCR CDR3.

V and J are TRBV3-1 and TRBJ2-1; 10 bases map to TRBD2. The TCR sequence derives from a woman aged 50 to 60 with Graves disease. The sample in question was peripheral blood mononuclear cells (PBMCs), obtained at new diagnosis, from a patient treated with antithyroid drugs. The CDR3 loop is CASSQTSGYYNEQFF. The CDR3 DNA reads TGTGCCAGCAGCCAGACTAGCGGGTACTACAATGAGCAGTTCTTC.